Listed below are T cell receptor beta chains from one sample, sequenced in a study of blood T cell repertoires in COVID-19. TCRdb keeps only in-frame clones here, not all; method: immunoSEQ multiplex PCR. Here the sample spans 200,000 to 300,000 clones, around 80% being singletons. Sequenced: peripheral blood. The receptors come from a human donor in a cohort sampled during active COVID-19. Both conserved end residues are part of each CDR3.

J gene | V gene | CDR3 protein
TRBJ2-7 | TRBV30 | CAWRGLGGGPEQYF
TRBJ1-4 | TRBV7-9 | CASSLGRVNNEKLFF
TRBJ2-1 | TRBV28 | CASSRTSGSYNEQFF
TRBJ1-6 | TRBV6-6 | CASSSGQGNSPLHF
TRBJ1-4 | TRBV5-4 | CASSQGTGQEKLFF
TRBJ1-1 | TRBV19 | CASSRGQVNTEAFF
TRBJ1-1 | TRBV3-1/TRBV3-2 | CASSRTDTEAFF
TRBJ2-7 | TRBV28 | CASSSGTSGSLLGEQYF
TRBJ2-1 | TRBV7-2 | CASSLADSSSYNEQFF
TRBJ2-1 | TRBV9 | CASSAPPSGGPREQFF
TRBJ2-4 | TRBV28 | CASSSSAGGNIQYF
TRBJ1-1 | TRBV2 | CASSWTGMNTEAFF
TRBJ2-6 | TRBV7-6 | CASRAQGEEVLTF
TRBJ2-7 | TRBV11-2 | CASSPWTGGNSYEQYF
TRBJ2-3 | TRBV11-2 | CASSIGAGRTDTQYF
TRBJ1-2 | TRBV7-9 | CASSPSAANYGYTF
TRBJ2-3 | TRBV11-3 | CASSLGTGTPDTQYF
TRBJ2-3 | TRBV7-6 | CASTRTSGIDTQYF
TRBJ2-7 | TRBV5-8 | CASSSTAQAGVSYEQYF
TRBJ2-3 | TRBV18 | CASSPRSGGDTQYF
TRBJ2-1 | TRBV24-1 | CATSDFSLAGGREQFF
TRBJ1-6 | TRBV9 | CASSVGGAGSPLHF
TRBJ2-7 | TRBV29-1 | CSVRDRGRYEQYF
TRBJ1-5 | TRBV12-5 | CASGPDSSHNQPQHF
TRBJ1-5 | TRBV9 | CASSREGVSNQPQHF
TRBJ2-1 | TRBV7-9 | CASSPRSLAVQNEQFF
TRBJ2-7 | TRBV12-3/TRBV12-4 | CASSLALGVRYF
TRBJ2-7 | TRBV6-5 | CASITGTGFYEQYF
TRBJ1-1 | TRBV27 | CASSLVWHTEAFF
TRBJ2-1 | TRBV5-4 | CASRYRRGEDEQFF
TRBJ1-2 | TRBV10-3 | CAISEQISYGYTF
TRBJ2-7 | TRBV2 | CASRKDRSYEQYF
TRBJ2-3 | TRBV24-1 | CATSEANRVNTQYF
TRBJ2-7 | TRBV11-2 | CASSSSGLIDRGRKYEQYF
TRBJ1-3 | TRBV28 | CASLGTGSGNTIYF
TRBJ2-3 | TRBV19 | CASSRRSDSTDTQYF
TRBJ1-1 | TRBV9 | CASSADRITEAFF
TRBJ2-7 | TRBV2 | CASSEAVGTGTYEQYF
TRBJ2-2 | TRBV7-3 | CASSLLTSGGNTGELFF
TRBJ2-2 | TRBV11-1 | CASSLPTGSNTGELFF
TRBJ1-4 | TRBV6-1 | CASSEASGAFEKLFF
TRBJ1-5 | TRBV5-5 | CASSLDSDQPQHF
TRBJ2-3 | TRBV5-6 | CASSLEGGARDTQYF
TRBJ2-5 | TRBV6-5 | CASRVSGGETQYF
TRBJ1-1 | TRBV12-5 | CASGSQGLKTEAFF